This entry lists 27 T cell receptor beta chains sequenced from one sample in a study of Ad26.COV2.S vaccination and SARS-CoV-2 variants. As for treatment: around 19 received Ad26.COV2.S at low or high dose, single or two shots; about 5 received placebo; per-sample allocation not given. The samples were gathered on day 63 after the first injection of vaccine or placebo. The repertoire was sequenced with immunoSEQ multiplex PCR; TCRdb's copy has only in-frame clones and lacks some. The top ten clones hold about 3.6% of a sample with 350,000 to 400,000 clones, about nine tenths of them seen once. This material consisted of peripheral blood, taken in a trial of Ad26.COV2.S vaccine versus placebo. These receptors all come from a person aged 18 to 59 who received the Ad26.COV2.S COVID-19 vaccine or a placebo.

This sequence joins TRBV27 and TRBJ2-7, with 8 bases lining up with TRBD2. Germline loops: CDR1 MNHEY, CDR2 SMNVEV (reference sequence). This CDR3 has 15 residues. V lost 4 bases to trimming and J lost 2 bases; unmatched junction nucleotides: 7. CDR3 loop: CASSSPSGGAYEQYF. The CDR3 bases are TGTGCCAGCAGTTCCCCCTCGGGGGGGGCCTACGAGCAGTACTTC.

CDR3 sequence reads: CSALGVGPQHF. CDR3 bases: TGCAGTGCGTTAGGGGTAGGGCCCCAGCATTTT. The J gene is TRBJ1-5, the V gene TRBV20-1; TRBD1 might be the D (5 bases). The CDR3 runs 11 residues. The germline CDR1 and CDR2 sequences are DFQATT and SNEGSKA (reference sequence). V lost 6 bases to trimming and J lost 9 bases, with 12 bases between them.

This clone was seen once. J is TRBJ2-2 and V is TRBV19, with 8 bases matching TRBD1. The CDR3 extends over 15 amino acids. The junction had 4 bases not matched to a gene; V was cut back by 3 bases and J by 4 bases. The germline gives CDR1 LNHDA, CDR2 SQIVND (reference sequence). The CDR3 region has the DNA TGTGCCAGTAGTATGTACAGGGGGAGCACCGGGGAGCTGTTTTTT. Translation: CASSMYRGSTGELFF.

This clone was recorded once. The chain carries TRBV7-2 and TRBJ2-3, with a possible D match to TRBD1 (6 bases). CDR3 length equals 16 residues. Trimming removed 0 bases at V and 5 bases at J, with 15 bases between. Germline V lookup: CDR1 SGHTA, CDR2 FQGNSA. CDR3 coding DNA: TGTGCCAGCAGCTTAGCCCTGGTTGGGGGCGGAGATACGCAGTATTTT. Encoded protein: CASSLALVGGGDTQYF.

The chain joins TRBV5-4 to TRBJ2-2, with 7 bases lining up with TRBD1. This CDR3 contains 16 residues. With 4 bases clipped from V and 6 bases from J, the junction kept 12 bases outside the gene matches. Germline CDR1 and CDR2: SGHNT and YYREEE (reference sequence). The CDR3 region is CASSHGTNRGPGELFF. The CDR3 coding sequence is TGTGCCAGCAGCCATGGTACCAACAGGGGACCCGGGGAGCTGTTTTTT.

This clone was counted once. The chain couples TRBV9 to TRBJ2-7; D remains ambiguous. The CDR3 extends over 14 amino acids. In germline, CDR1 is SGDLS, CDR2 YYNGEE. The germline V and J ends were trimmed by 3 bases and 6 bases, with 16 bases remaining between them. CDR3 sequence (DNA): TGTGCCAGCAGCGCCAGAGCATCAGACGGCGAGCAGTACTTC. Translating it yields CASSARASDGEQYF.

The chain uses TRBV5-8 and TRBJ2-1, with TRBD1 matching over 7 bases. CDR1 and CDR2 (germline): SGHTS, YDEGEE. V was pared by 2 bases and J by 7 bases, with 21 bases of the junction left unmatched. This CDR3 spans 19 amino acids. CDR3 bases: TGTGCCAGCAGCTTAGGGGACAGAGCCACTACAATGAGCAGTAATGAGCAGTTCTTC. Its translation is CASSLGDRATTMSSNEQFF. Filled out from reference TRBV5-8 and TRBJ2-1, the complete variable domain reads EAGVTQSPTHLIKTRGQQATLRCSPISGHTSVYWYQQALGLGLQFLLWYDEGEERNRGNFPPRFSGRQFPNYSSELNVNALELEDSALYLCASSLGDRATTMSSNEQFFGPGTRLTVL.

The chain combines TRBV7-2 with TRBJ1-5; D not certain. Germline CDR1 SGHTA, CDR2 FQGNSA. This CDR3 comprises 16 residues. V was clipped by 6 bases and J by 3 bases, with 18 bases between them. This CDR3 is CASSLEAMRYNQPQHF. For the CDR3, the DNA is TGTGCCAGCAGTCTAGAGGCCATGCGGTACAATCAGCCCCAGCATTTT.

The chain combines TRBV7-9 with TRBJ1-3, with TRBD1 matching over 7 bases. Germline CDR1 is SEHNR and CDR2 is FQNEAQ (reference sequence). The junction had 4 bases not matched to a gene; V was cut back by 6 bases and J by 2 bases. This CDR3 region has 14 residues. For the CDR3, the DNA is TGTGCCAGCAGACAGGGGACAGCTGGAAACACCATATATTTT. Amino acid sequence: CASRQGTAGNTIYF. Drawing the rest from reference TRBV7-9 and TRBJ1-3, the complete variable domain is DTGVSQNPRHKITKRGQNVTFRCDPISEHNRLYWYRQTLGQGPEFLTYFQNEAQLEKSRLLSDRFSAERPKGSFSTLEIQRTEQGDSAMYLCASRQGTAGNTIYFGEGSWLTVV.

For this clone: This specimen includes other DNA sequences encoding the same CDR3. This chain joins TRBV7-2 and TRBJ2-7; D uncertain. Per germline, CDR1 SGHTA and CDR2 FQGNSA. V lost 3 bases and J lost 3, with 3 bases in between. The CDR3 totals 11 residues. This CDR3 reads CASSFSYEQYF. CDR3 bases: TGTGCCAGCAGCTTTAGCTACGAGCAGTACTTC.

The V call is TRBV10-3, the J call TRBJ1-2; perhaps TRBD1 as D (5 bases). The V and J ends lost 0 bases and 10 bases respectively, with 18 bases between them. The CDR3 runs to 15 residues. Germline values: CDR1 ENHRY, CDR2 SYGVKD. CDR3 residues: CAISESRAAIFAYTF. In nucleotides, the CDR3 is TGTGCCATCAGTGAGTCCAGGGCAGCCATTTTTGCCTACACCTTC.

The chain joins TRBV5-1 to TRBJ1-1; D uncertain. The CDR3 totals 15 residues. Germline V lookup: CDR1 SGHRS, CDR2 YFSETQ. The V end lost 4 bases, the J end lost 0 bases, and 13 bases lay between the germline ends. CDR3: CASSAEVVLNTEAFF. DNA of the CDR3: TGCGCCAGCAGCGCCGAAGTAGTCCTGAACACTGAAGCTTTCTTT.

V and J are TRBV5-5 and TRBJ1-6; D might be TRBD1 (6 bases). From germline, CDR1 is SGHKS and CDR2 YYEKEE (reference sequence). The V end was cut by 5 bases, the J end by 14 bases, with 17 bases between. The CDR3 runs 13 residues. The CDR3 loop reads CASSRGQRESLHF. Written as DNA, the CDR3 is TGTGCCAGCAGTCGAGGACAGCGAGAATCCCTCCACTTT. The whole variable domain, remainder taken from reference TRBV5-5 and TRBJ1-6, is DAGVTQSPTHLIKTRGQQVTLRCSPISGHKSVSWYQQVLGQGPQFIFQYYEKEERGRGNFPDRFSARQFPNYSSELNVNALLLGDSALYLCASSRGQRESLHFGNGTRLTVT.

J is TRBJ2-3 and V is TRBV7-2; 11 bases match TRBD2. The CDR3 sequence is 15 residues long. The germline CDR1 and CDR2 sequences are SGHTA and FQGNSA. Unmatched junction bases numbered 3, after V lost 2 bases and J lost 5 bases. The CDR3 is CASSLQTSGGDTQYF. In DNA form, the CDR3 reads TGTGCCAGCAGCTTACAAACTAGCGGGGGAGATACGCAGTATTTT.

This chain uses TRBV2 with TRBJ1-5, with TRBD1 matching 8 bases. The CDR3 has 15 amino acids. Per germline, CDR1 SNHLY and CDR2 FYNNEI. Trimming took 6 bases from V and 6 from J; bases not matched to a gene: 10. This CDR3 reads CASSSIQGAGQPQHF. CDR3 DNA sequence: TGTGCCAGCAGCAGTATCCAGGGGGCAGGTCAGCCCCAGCATTTT.

The chain employs TRBV6-5 and TRBJ2-7, with D perhaps matching TRBD1 (5 bases). Germline V gene data show CDR1 as MNHEY and CDR2 as SVGAGI. Between the trimmed V and J ends, which lost 5 bases and 2 bases, there was a span of 16 bases. The CDR3 sequence is 15 residues long. The CDR3 coding sequence is TGTGCCAGCAGTCACGACGGTAGGGGAACCTACGAGCAGTACTTC. Its protein is CASSHDGRGTYEQYF.

CDR3 sequence (DNA): TGTGCCAGCATCCACGGCTCGTGGGATACGCAGTATTTT. This translates into CASIHGSWDTQYF. V gene TRBV7-9 combines with J gene TRBJ2-3; the D is unclear. V was shortened by 7 bases and J by 6 bases, with 14 bases between the two germline ends. CDR1 is SEHNR, CDR2 FQNEAQ, per germline (reference sequence). The CDR3 loop spans 13 amino acids.

The rearrangement uses TRBV10-3 and TRBJ2-7, with D perhaps TRBD2 (5 bases). V was trimmed by 4 bases and J by 0 bases, leaving 10 bases between them. CDR3 length: 14 amino acids. Looked up from germline, CDR1 is ENHRY and CDR2 is SYGVKD. CDR3 DNA: TGTGCCATCAGTGCGGGATGGAGCTCCTACGAGCAGTACTTC. As protein: CAISAGWSSYEQYF.

The CDR3 DNA reads TGTGCCACGCTGGGACTAGCGGGGGGTTACAATGAGCAGTTCTTC. It specifies CATLGLAGGYNEQFF. The genes are TRBV24-1 and TRBJ2-1; 15 bases are shared with TRBD2. CDR1 is KGHDR, CDR2 SFDVKD, per germline. The CDR3 covers 15 residues. Losses at the gene ends were 10 bases for V and 4 bases for J; bases not matched to a gene: 4.

The table lists this clone with a few counts. This sample includes further DNA sequences coding for the same CDR3. The CDR3 DNA is TGCGCCAGCAGCCAAGATATTGGGTCTGGGGCCAACGTCCTGACTTTC. This encodes CASSQDIGSGANVLTF. The rearrangement uses TRBV4-3 and TRBJ2-6, with unresolved D. The V gene's germline CDR1 is LGHNA and CDR2 YSLEER. The germline V and J ends were trimmed by 0 bases and 1 base, with 7 bases remaining between them. CDR3 length: 16 amino acids.

The genes are TRBV11-2 and TRBJ2-3; perhaps TRBD1 as D (5 bases). CDR1 and CDR2 from the germline V gene are SGHAT and FQNNGV. Trimming took off 5 bases at V and 8 bases at J, with 8 bases between the two ends. CDR3 size: 11 residues. The CDR3 nucleotides are TGTGCCAGCAGCGAAGGGGTTACGCAGTATTTT. Protein: CASSEGVTQYF. The complete variable domain, with remaining parts taken from reference TRBV11-2 and TRBJ2-3, reads EAGVAQSPRYKIIEKRQSVAFWCNPISGHATLYWYQQILGQGPKLLIQFQNNGVVDDSQLPKDRFSAERLKGVDSTLKIQPAKLEDSAVYLCASSEGVTQYFGPGTRLTVL.

The chain recombines TRBV12-3 or TRBV12-4 with TRBJ1-1; D gene uncertain. Between the trimmed V and J ends, which lost 6 bases and 5 bases, there was a span of 13 bases. The CDR3 spans 13 residues. This chain's CDR3 is CASSDLGSTEAFF. The CDR3 DNA follows: TGTGCCAGCAGCGACCTTGGGAGTACTGAAGCTTTCTTT.

This clone was seen a few times. The chain is built from TRBV6-1 and TRBJ1-2; 7 bases map to TRBD1. The CDR3 is made up of 14 amino acids. The junction had 9 bases not matched to a gene; V was cut back by 2 bases and J by 9 bases. Germline assignment: CDR1 MNHNS and CDR2 SASEGT. The CDR3 loop is CASSEPGQEWCYTF. The CDR3 DNA reads as TGTGCCAGCAGTGAACCCGGACAGGAGTGGTGCTACACCTTC.

The rearrangement links TRBV6-1 to TRBJ1-2; tentative D call: TRBD1 (6 bases). Germline loops: CDR1 MNHNS, CDR2 SASEGT. This CDR3 has 14 residues. V was trimmed by 2 bases and J by 6 bases, leaving 13 bases between them. The CDR3 loop reads CASSEQGKVNGYTF. The CDR3, as DNA: TGTGCCAGCAGTGAACAGGGGAAGGTGAATGGCTACACCTTC.

The chain links TRBV6-2 or TRBV6-3 to TRBJ1-1, with 8 bases lining up with TRBD1. The CDR3 has 16 residues. The germline V gene encodes CDR1 MNHEY and CDR2 SVGEGT. V shed 0 bases, J shed 5 bases, and the junction held 8 bases outside the gene matches. The CDR3 DNA reads as TGTGCCAGCAGTTACTCAACCCGACAGGGGTGGACTGAAGCTTTCTTT. Translated, it gives CASSYSTRQGWTEAFF.

The chain links TRBV10-1 to TRBJ1-1; maybe TRBD1 (6 bases). Trimming removed 7 bases at V and 3 bases at J, with 12 bases between. The CDR3 totals 13 residues. Germline CDR1 is WNHNN and CDR2 is SYGVQD (reference sequence). The CDR3 region has the DNA TGCGCCAGCATTTACAGGGTGGACACTGAAGCTTTCTTT. It is translated as CASIYRVDTEAFF.

This clone has just a few counts. The identical CDR3 is also encoded by other nucleotide sequences in the sample. The CDR3 is CASSLDRNTEAFF. For the CDR3, the DNA is TGTGCCAGCTCACTGGACAGGAACACTGAAGCTTTCTTT. V is TRBV18 and J is TRBJ1-1; D perhaps matches TRBD1 (6 bases). Trimming removed 4 bases from V and 1 base from J, with 7 bases in between. From germline, CDR1 is KGHSH and CDR2 LQKENI. The CDR3 length is 13 residues.